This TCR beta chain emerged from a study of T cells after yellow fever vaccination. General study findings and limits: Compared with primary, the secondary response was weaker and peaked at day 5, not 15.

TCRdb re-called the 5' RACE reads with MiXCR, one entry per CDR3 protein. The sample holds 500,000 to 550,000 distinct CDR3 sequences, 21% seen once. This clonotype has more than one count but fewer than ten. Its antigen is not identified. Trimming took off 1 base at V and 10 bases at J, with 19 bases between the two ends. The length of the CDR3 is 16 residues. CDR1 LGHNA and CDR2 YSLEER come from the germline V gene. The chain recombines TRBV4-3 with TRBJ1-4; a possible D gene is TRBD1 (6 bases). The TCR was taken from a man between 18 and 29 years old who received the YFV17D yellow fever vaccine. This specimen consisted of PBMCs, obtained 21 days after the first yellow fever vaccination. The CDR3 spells CASSQADIGQPAKLFF. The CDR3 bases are TGCGCCAGCAGCCAAGCGGATATAGGACAGCCGGCAAAACTGTTTTTT.